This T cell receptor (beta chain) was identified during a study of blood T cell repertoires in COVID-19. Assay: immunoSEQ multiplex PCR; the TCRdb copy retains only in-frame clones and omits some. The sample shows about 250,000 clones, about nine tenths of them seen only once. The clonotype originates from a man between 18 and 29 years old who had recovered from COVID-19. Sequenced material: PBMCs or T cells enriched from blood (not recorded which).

The CDR3 is CASSQVRVGANVLTF. CDR3 in DNA: TGCGCCAGCAGCCAAGTCAGGGTTGGGGCCAACGTCCTGACTTTC. This chain links TRBV4-1 with TRBJ2-6; D perhaps matches TRBD1 (5 bases). Germline loops: CDR1 MGHRA, CDR2 YSYEKL. The V end was cut by 1 base, the J end by 3 bases, with 7 bases between. The CDR3 length is 15 residues.